This T cell receptor (beta chain) was retrieved from a study of early T cells in non-severe SARS-CoV-2 infection. On the study more broadly: Chains from this unsorted whole-blood bulk RNA could not be paired. The study's findings and limits: Matching with VDJdb favored anti-spike CD8 responses (missing private and CD4 specificities).

Comments on this clonotype: The antigen is not known.

cDNA molecules, individually, were tagged with unique molecular identifiers. TCRdb used MiXCR to reprocess the 5' RACE reads, holding one entry per CDR3 protein. The sample lists about 71,000 distinct CDR3 sequences, roughly an eighth occurring once. The sample here was whole blood, taken at baseline. The receptor comes from an adult who was a healthcare worker with PCR-confirmed SARS-CoV-2 infection or an uninfected control (not recorded which).

The CDR3 DNA reads TGTGCCAGCAGCTTGGGGGGCAATTCACCCCTCCACTTT. Its protein product is CASSLGGNSPLHF. The chain uses TRBV7-3 and TRBJ1-6; perhaps TRBD1 as D (6 bases). This CDR3 spans 13 amino acids. Trimming shortened V by 3 bases and J by 7 bases, and 7 bases separated the two germline ends. Germline-derived CDR1 and CDR2 are SGHTA and FQGTGA.